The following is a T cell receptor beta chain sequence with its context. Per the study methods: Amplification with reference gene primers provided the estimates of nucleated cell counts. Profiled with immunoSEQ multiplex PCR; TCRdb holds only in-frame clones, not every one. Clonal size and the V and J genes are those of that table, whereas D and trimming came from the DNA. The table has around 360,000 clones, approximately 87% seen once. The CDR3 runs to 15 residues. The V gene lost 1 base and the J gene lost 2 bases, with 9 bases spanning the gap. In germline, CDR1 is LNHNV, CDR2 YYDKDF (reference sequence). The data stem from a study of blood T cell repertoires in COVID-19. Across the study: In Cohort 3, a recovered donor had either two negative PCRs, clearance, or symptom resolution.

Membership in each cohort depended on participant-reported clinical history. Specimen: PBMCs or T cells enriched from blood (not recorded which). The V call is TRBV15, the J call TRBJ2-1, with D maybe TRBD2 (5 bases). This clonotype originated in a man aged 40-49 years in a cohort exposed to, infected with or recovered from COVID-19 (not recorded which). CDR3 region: CATSRGGSTYNEQFF. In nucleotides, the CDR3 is TGTGCCACCAGCAGAGGAGGGAGCACCTACAATGAGCAGTTCTTC.